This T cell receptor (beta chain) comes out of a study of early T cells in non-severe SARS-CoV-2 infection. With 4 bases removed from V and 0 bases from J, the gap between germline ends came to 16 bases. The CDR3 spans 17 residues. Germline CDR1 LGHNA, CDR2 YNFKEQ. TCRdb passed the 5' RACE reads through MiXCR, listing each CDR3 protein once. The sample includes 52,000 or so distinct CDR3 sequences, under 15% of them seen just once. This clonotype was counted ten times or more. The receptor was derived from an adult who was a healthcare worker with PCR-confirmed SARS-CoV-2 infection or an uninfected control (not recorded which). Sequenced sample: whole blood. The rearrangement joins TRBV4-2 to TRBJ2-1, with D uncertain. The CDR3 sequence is CASSPYATGGSYNEQFF. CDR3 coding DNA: TGTGCCAGCAGCCCCTACGCCACCGGCGGCTCCTACAATGAGCAGTTCTTC.